This record covers a single T cell receptor beta chain. This record belongs to a study of blood T cell repertoires in COVID-19. Turning to the study itself: Collection of acute and convalescent COVID-19 samples took place in the United States, Italy and Spain. PBMCs, B-cell-depleted T cells, or T cells were the source of the cDNA or gDNA that made up the material.

In the study's own analysis: Amplification of reference gene primers was used by the study to estimate nucleated cell counts. The assay was immunoSEQ multiplex PCR, and TCRdb's table has in-frame clones only and misses some. Clone size and V and J calls were adopted from that table, with D and trimming inferred from the DNA. The data show around 95,000 clones, with just under 80% seen just once and 9% to 13% held by the top ten. V was shortened by 7 bases and J by 12 bases, with 28 bases between the two germline ends. Germline lookup yields CDR1 GTSNPN and CDR2 SVGIG (reference sequence). CDR3 length equals 15 residues.

The source material was peripheral blood. The origin of this receptor is a woman aged 70-85 years with acute or convalescent COVID-19. The chain uses TRBV30 and TRBJ2-1, with a tentative D call TRBD1 (5 bases). CDR3 amino acids: CAFRPQGALTERQFF. The CDR3 DNA is TGTGCCTTCCGACCCCAGGGCGCCCTTACAGAGCGGCAGTTCTTC.